The clone carrying this T cell receptor (beta chain) was observed a few times. The source of the sample is a study of identical twins. A universal primer site was added by template switching, and unique molecular identifiers were carried by the cDNA. MiXCR was run by TCRdb on the 5' RACE reads, yielding one entry per CDR3 protein. The top ten hold approximately 7.9% of the sample, which has about 330,000 distinct CDR3 sequences, about 12% seen once. The CDR3 loop spans 16 amino acids. With 4 bases clipped from V and 5 bases from J, the junction kept 11 bases outside the gene matches. Germline values: CDR1 SGHVS, CDR2 FNYEAQ. This same sample was also taken into another study, of yellow fever vaccine responses in identical twins.

Source material: CD8+ T cells sorted from blood. This clonotype was sampled from a woman aged 18-29 years in good health. This chain connects TRBV7-6 to TRBJ2-1; 7 bases align to TRBD2. The CDR3 region is CASSSAGGRSHNEQFF. The DNA for the CDR3 is TGTGCCAGCAGCTCAGCTGGCGGGAGAAGTCACAATGAGCAGTTCTTC.